One T cell receptor beta chain is described in this entry. Its antigen is as yet unknown. TCRdb's table, derived via immunoSEQ multiplex PCR, lists solely in-frame clones and lacks some. The profile shows some 630,000 clones, less than 80% of them singletons. This entry is derived from a study of shared clonotypes between healthy human individuals. Findings and limits, study-wide: Memory subsets generally showed lower estimated richness than naive subsets. Researchers sampled only blood; tissue repertoires likely differ. There were few donors, and this limited the genetic and exposure-history diversity represented.

HIV-negative, healthy adults without recent acute infections or vaccinations were the donors. In germline, CDR1 is KGHSH, CDR2 LQKENI. With 5 bases clipped from V and 3 bases from J, the junction kept 5 bases outside the gene matches. The CDR3 loop spans 15 amino acids. This chain joins TRBV18 and TRBJ2-1; 9 bases line up with TRBD1. The sample comprised memory CD4+ T cells sorted from blood. Subset indicated: CD45RA-negative fraction. The clonotype originates from a woman aged 30 to 39 in good health. The CDR3, as DNA: TGTGCCAGCTCAAATCGGACAGGGGACTACAATGAGCAGTTCTTC. It specifies CASSNRTGDYNEQFF.